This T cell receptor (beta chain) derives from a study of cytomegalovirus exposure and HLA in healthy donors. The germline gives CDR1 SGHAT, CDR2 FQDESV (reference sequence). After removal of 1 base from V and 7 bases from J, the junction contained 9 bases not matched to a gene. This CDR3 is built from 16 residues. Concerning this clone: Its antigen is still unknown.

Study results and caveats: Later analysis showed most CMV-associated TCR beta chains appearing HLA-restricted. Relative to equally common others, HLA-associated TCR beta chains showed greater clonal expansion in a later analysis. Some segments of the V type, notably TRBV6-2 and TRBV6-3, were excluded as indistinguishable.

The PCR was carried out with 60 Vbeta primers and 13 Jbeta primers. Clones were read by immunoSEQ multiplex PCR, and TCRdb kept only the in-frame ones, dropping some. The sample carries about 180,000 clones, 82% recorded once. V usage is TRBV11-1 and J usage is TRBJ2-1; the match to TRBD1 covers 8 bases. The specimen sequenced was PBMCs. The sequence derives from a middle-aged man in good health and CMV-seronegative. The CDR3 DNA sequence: TGTGCCAGCAGCTTAGTCGGCAGGGGGCCAGCAAATGAGCAGTTCTTC. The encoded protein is CASSLVGRGPANEQFF.